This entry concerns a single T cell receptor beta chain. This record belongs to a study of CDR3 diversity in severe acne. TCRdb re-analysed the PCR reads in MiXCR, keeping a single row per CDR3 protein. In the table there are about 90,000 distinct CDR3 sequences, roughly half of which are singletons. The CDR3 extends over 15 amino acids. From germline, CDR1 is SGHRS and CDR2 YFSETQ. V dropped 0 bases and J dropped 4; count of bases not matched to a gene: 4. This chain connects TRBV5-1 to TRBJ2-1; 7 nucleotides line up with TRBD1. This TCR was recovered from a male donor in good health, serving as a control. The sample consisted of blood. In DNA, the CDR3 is TGCGCCAGCAGCTTGGGAGGGGGCTTATACAATGAGCAGTTCTTC. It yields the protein CASSLGGGLYNEQFF.